The sequence of this T cell receptor (beta chain) was determined in a study of T cell clonotyping in hematopoietic cell transplantation. Specified time point: recipient sample about 28 days before transplant, after cytoreduction. Recipient blood drawn about 28 days pretransplant and days 30, 100, 180 after. The CDR3 sequence is 16 residues long. V lost 4 bases, J lost 2 bases, and 15 bases lay in between. CDR1 MNHEY and CDR2 SVGAGI come from the germline V gene. Sequenced by immunoSEQ multiplex PCR; TCRdb stores in-frame clones only, minus some. The sample comprises approximately 28,000 clones, 65% to 90% of which are singletons, and nearly 25% rests with the top ten.

The J gene is TRBJ2-1, the V gene TRBV6-5; unclear D gene. Specimen: peripheral blood mononuclear cells, collected before stem cell transplant. This clonotype was obtained from a woman aged 60-75 years with acute myeloid leukemia. Some clones in this sample may be carry-over from other donors' samples. CDR3 DNA sequence: TGTGCCAGCAGTTCCGACTCGCAGCCTCCCTACAATGAGCAGTTCTTC. Residues: CASSSDSQPPYNEQFF.